The rows below give T cell receptor beta chains drawn from one sample of a study of beta chain features in type 1 diabetes. This table comes from immunoSEQ multiplex PCR, and its TCRdb copy is limited to in-frame clones, with some not included. The table has over 150,000 clones, roughly 8.1% seen once; the top ten hold 0.55% to 0.65%. Sequencing input: central memory CD4+ T cells from blood. The receptors come from a man aged 18 to 30 in good health. Both conserved end residues are part of each CDR3. Each record gives: D gene, V gene, clone size, J gene, CDR3 DNA, CDR3 protein. A D gene is named only where the DNA matches it firmly. Clone sizes are given selectively: once, few, many, or a class where the clone is expanded.

d_call: .
v_call: TRBV20-1
clone_size: .
j_call: TRBJ1-1
cdr3_nt: TGCAGTGCTAGGAGAAACACTGAAGCTTTCTTT
cdr3_aa: CSARRNTEAFF

d_call: .
v_call: TRBV5-1
clone_size: .
j_call: TRBJ1-3
cdr3_nt: TGCGCCAGCAGCCCGAGATCCGGAAACACCATATATTTT
cdr3_aa: CASSPRSGNTIYF

d_call: .
v_call: TRBV5-1
clone_size: .
j_call: TRBJ2-2
cdr3_nt: TGCGCCAGCAGCTTGGTACGTCAGGGGGGCACCGGGGAGCTGTTTTTT
cdr3_aa: CASSLVRQGGTGELFF

d_call: .
v_call: TRBV5-1
clone_size: .
j_call: TRBJ2-7
cdr3_nt: TGCGCCAGCAGCCCGGAGGCAGGAAGTACCTACGAGCAGTACTTC
cdr3_aa: CASSPEAGSTYEQYF

d_call: .
v_call: TRBV14
clone_size: .
j_call: TRBJ2-7
cdr3_nt: TGTGCCAGCAGCCTCTGGGGAGCCACCTACGAGCAGTACTTC
cdr3_aa: CASSLWGATYEQYF

d_call: TRBD1
v_call: TRBV7-9
clone_size: few
j_call: TRBJ1-1
cdr3_nt: TGTGCCAGCAGCATGGACAGGGGGCCCACTGAAGCTTTCTTT
cdr3_aa: CASSMDRGPTEAFF

d_call: TRBD1
v_call: TRBV5-1
clone_size: few
j_call: TRBJ1-2
cdr3_nt: TGCGCCAGCAGTCAGGACAGGGGTGATGGCTACACCTTC
cdr3_aa: CASSQDRGDGYTF

d_call: TRBD1
v_call: TRBV18
clone_size: many
j_call: TRBJ1-2
cdr3_nt: TGTGCCAGCTCACCACCCGGGACAGCCGGGAACTATGGCTACACCTTC
cdr3_aa: CASSPPGTAGNYGYTF

d_call: TRBD2
v_call: TRBV7-2
clone_size: few
j_call: TRBJ2-1
cdr3_nt: TGTGCCAGCAGCGATACTAGCGGGAGCAATGAGCAGTTCTTC
cdr3_aa: CASSDTSGSNEQFF

d_call: .
v_call: TRBV5-4
clone_size: .
j_call: TRBJ1-6
cdr3_nt: TGTGCCAGCAGCTATGGCACAGGGTCGGCGGCGTCACCCCTCCACTTT
cdr3_aa: CASSYGTGSAASPLHF

d_call: .
v_call: TRBV30
clone_size: few
j_call: TRBJ1-1
cdr3_nt: TGTGCCTGGAGTGTAACCTTTAGTTCGGCAGGAATGAACACTGAAGCTTTCTTT
cdr3_aa: CAWSVTFSSAGMNTEAFF

d_call: TRBD1
v_call: TRBV7-6
clone_size: .
j_call: TRBJ2-1
cdr3_nt: TGTGCCAGCAGCTCCATGCCGGGACAGGGGGCTAATGAGCAGTTCTTC
cdr3_aa: CASSSMPGQGANEQFF

d_call: TRBD1
v_call: TRBV11-3
clone_size: .
j_call: TRBJ2-1
cdr3_nt: TGTGCCAGCAGCGGCCGGGACAGGGTACGGAATGAGCAGTTCTTC
cdr3_aa: CASSGRDRVRNEQFF

d_call: .
v_call: TRBV7-9
clone_size: few
j_call: TRBJ2-7
cdr3_nt: TGTGCCAGCAGCACCCAGGGGGGCGAGCAGTACTTC
cdr3_aa: CASSTQGGEQYF

d_call: .
v_call: TRBV2
clone_size: few
j_call: TRBJ1-1
cdr3_nt: TGTGCCAGCATGACAGGTTGGACTGAAGCTTTCTTT
cdr3_aa: CASMTGWTEAFF

d_call: .
v_call: TRBV5-1
clone_size: .
j_call: TRBJ2-7
cdr3_nt: TGCGCCAGCAGCGAACGGGAGCAGGACTCCTACGAGCAGTACTTC
cdr3_aa: CASSEREQDSYEQYF

d_call: TRBD1
v_call: TRBV6-5
clone_size: .
j_call: TRBJ2-7
cdr3_nt: TGTGCCGGCAGAGTACCGGGACAGGGAGGCGAGCAGTACTTC
cdr3_aa: CAGRVPGQGGEQYF

d_call: TRBD1
v_call: TRBV11-2
clone_size: .
j_call: TRBJ1-2
cdr3_nt: TGTGCCAGCAGCCCACAGGGGAGGAACTATGGCTACACCTTC
cdr3_aa: CASSPQGRNYGYTF

d_call: .
v_call: TRBV7-2
clone_size: .
j_call: TRBJ2-7
cdr3_nt: TGTGCCAGCAGCTTAGGGCAGGCAGAAGGCGAGCAGTACTTC
cdr3_aa: CASSLGQAEGEQYF

d_call: .
v_call: TRBV5-5
clone_size: few
j_call: TRBJ2-5
cdr3_nt: TGTGCCAGCAGCTCCATAGGGGGTCTAGAGACCCAGTACTTC
cdr3_aa: CASSSIGGLETQYF

d_call: .
v_call: TRBV6-5
clone_size: .
j_call: TRBJ1-1
cdr3_nt: TGTGCCAGCAGTTACTCGGGCAGTGACACTGAAGCTTTCTTT
cdr3_aa: CASSYSGSDTEAFF

d_call: .
v_call: TRBV10-3
clone_size: many
j_call: TRBJ1-2
cdr3_nt: TGTGCCATCTACGACACCAGGGCTAACTATGGCTACACCTTC
cdr3_aa: CAIYDTRANYGYTF

d_call: .
v_call: TRBV28
clone_size: .
j_call: TRBJ2-7
cdr3_nt: TGTGCCATTTCAGGTTCCTACGAGCAGTACTTC
cdr3_aa: CAISGSYEQYF

d_call: TRBD1
v_call: TRBV6-1
clone_size: once
j_call: TRBJ2-4
cdr3_nt: TGTGCCAGCAGTCGGACAGGATGGGGAGTTCAGTACTTC
cdr3_aa: CASSRTGWGVQYF

d_call: .
v_call: TRBV7-2
clone_size: few
j_call: TRBJ2-7
cdr3_nt: TGTGCCAGCAGCCCAAACTCCCCGGCGGGGGCGCGTTGGTACGAGCAGTACTTC
cdr3_aa: CASSPNSPAGARWYEQYF

d_call: TRBD2
v_call: TRBV30
clone_size: few
j_call: TRBJ2-1
cdr3_nt: TGTGCCTGGAACTACGGGGGGGATCGACCCTACAATGAGCAGTTCTTC
cdr3_aa: CAWNYGGDRPYNEQFF

d_call: TRBD1
v_call: TRBV28
clone_size: .
j_call: TRBJ1-5
cdr3_nt: TGTGCCAGCAGTTCGAGTGGGACAGGAGGACAGCCCCAGCATTTT
cdr3_aa: CASSSSGTGGQPQHF

d_call: .
v_call: TRBV30
clone_size: many
j_call: TRBJ2-2
cdr3_nt: TGTGCCCGCGCGGGCGCGAACACCGGGGAGCTGTTTTTT
cdr3_aa: CARAGANTGELFF

d_call: .
v_call: TRBV9
clone_size: many
j_call: TRBJ2-7
cdr3_nt: TGTGCCAGCAGCGTAGGTTCGGGATTTAGCTCCTACGAGCAGTACTTC
cdr3_aa: CASSVGSGFSSYEQYF

d_call: TRBD1
v_call: TRBV2
clone_size: .
j_call: TRBJ2-7
cdr3_nt: TGTGCCAGCAGTGAGTACAGGGGGGACGAGCAGTACTTC
cdr3_aa: CASSEYRGDEQYF

d_call: .
v_call: TRBV30
clone_size: .
j_call: TRBJ1-1
cdr3_nt: TGTGCCTGGAACCCGCTCGCCACAGGGACCACTGAAGCTTTCTTT
cdr3_aa: CAWNPLATGTTEAFF

d_call: .
v_call: TRBV6-5
clone_size: .
j_call: TRBJ1-4
cdr3_nt: TGTGCCAGCAGTTTAAGGACAGCGATTAATGAAAAACTGTTTTTT
cdr3_aa: CASSLRTAINEKLFF

d_call: .
v_call: TRBV29-1
clone_size: many
j_call: TRBJ1-2
cdr3_nt: TGCAGCGTTCAGGGGTCTCTCTATGGCTACACCTTC
cdr3_aa: CSVQGSLYGYTF

d_call: .
v_call: TRBV23-1
clone_size: many
j_call: TRBJ1-1
cdr3_nt: TGCGCCAGCAGTCAATCAAGGCAGGGTGAAGCTTTCTTT
cdr3_aa: CASSQSRQGEAFF

d_call: .
v_call: TRBV10-2
clone_size: few
j_call: TRBJ2-7
cdr3_nt: TGCGCCAGCAGTGAGCGAACTCCGGCGGGCGAGCAGTACTTC
cdr3_aa: CASSERTPAGEQYF

d_call: TRBD2
v_call: TRBV19
clone_size: few
j_call: TRBJ2-1
cdr3_nt: TGTGCCAGTAGTATGCGGGAGCCGGGTCATGAGCAGTTCTTC
cdr3_aa: CASSMREPGHEQFF

d_call: TRBD2
v_call: TRBV29-1
clone_size: many
j_call: TRBJ2-1
cdr3_nt: TGCAGCGTTGACGGGAGGGGTGATGAGCAGTTCTTC
cdr3_aa: CSVDGRGDEQFF

d_call: TRBD2
v_call: TRBV6-1
clone_size: .
j_call: TRBJ2-5
cdr3_nt: TGTGCCAGCAGTGAAGCCGTACTAGCGGGGAAAGAGACCCAGTACTTC
cdr3_aa: CASSEAVLAGKETQYF

d_call: .
v_call: TRBV6-5
clone_size: few
j_call: TRBJ2-7
cdr3_nt: TGTGCCAGCAGTTCGTTCCGCGCCTACGGGGTCGACGAGCAGTACTTC
cdr3_aa: CASSSFRAYGVDEQYF

d_call: TRBD1
v_call: TRBV28
clone_size: few
j_call: TRBJ2-7
cdr3_nt: TGTGCCAGCAGTTCCCCCGGGACAGGGGAATCCTACGAGCAGTACTTC
cdr3_aa: CASSSPGTGESYEQYF

d_call: TRBD1
v_call: TRBV4-2
clone_size: .
j_call: TRBJ2-7
cdr3_nt: TGTGCCAGCAGCCAGTCGGCGGGACAGGGGACCTACGAGCAGTACTTC
cdr3_aa: CASSQSAGQGTYEQYF

d_call: .
v_call: TRBV18
clone_size: few
j_call: TRBJ2-7
cdr3_nt: TGTGCCAGCTCACCTCCGACGGGATACGAGCAGTACTTC
cdr3_aa: CASSPPTGYEQYF

d_call: TRBD2
v_call: TRBV7-3
clone_size: .
j_call: TRBJ2-1
cdr3_nt: TGTGCCAGCAGCTTAGGCGGGAGCGGGAATGAGCAGTTCTTC
cdr3_aa: CASSLGGSGNEQFF

d_call: .
v_call: TRBV30
clone_size: few
j_call: TRBJ2-7
cdr3_nt: TGTGCCGGTGGGCAGGTCTCCTACGAGCAGTACTTC
cdr3_aa: CAGGQVSYEQYF

d_call: TRBD2
v_call: TRBV27
clone_size: .
j_call: TRBJ2-2
cdr3_nt: TGTGCCAGCAGCCGAGCGGGGTCGAACACCGGGGAGCTGTTTTTT
cdr3_aa: CASSRAGSNTGELFF

d_call: .
v_call: TRBV18
clone_size: few
j_call: TRBJ1-1
cdr3_nt: TGTGCCAGCTCACCATTCGGGTCTTACGGCACTGAAGCTTTCTTT
cdr3_aa: CASSPFGSYGTEAFF

d_call: .
v_call: TRBV5-1
clone_size: .
j_call: TRBJ2-6
cdr3_nt: TGCGCCAGCAGCTTGCCATCAGGGGTCTCTGGGGCCAACGTCCTGACTTTC
cdr3_aa: CASSLPSGVSGANVLTF

d_call: TRBD1
v_call: TRBV7-2
clone_size: few
j_call: TRBJ2-5
cdr3_nt: TGTGCCAGCAGCTTACCTACAGGGGGCGTGGAGACCCAGTACTTC
cdr3_aa: CASSLPTGGVETQYF